The clone carrying this TCR beta chain was picked up many times. TCR beta VDJ combinations and CDR3 sequences were profiled from genomic DNA. TCRdb re-analysed the reads in MiXCR, keeping a single row per CDR3 protein. The data hold 160,000 or so distinct CDR3 sequences, with less than 60% observed a single time. The CDR3 has 14 residues. V was shortened by 6 bases and J by 3 bases, with 14 bases between the two germline ends. Germline values: CDR1 DFQATT, CDR2 SNEGSKA (reference sequence). Patients sequenced had flow cytometry evidence of CD8+CD57+ cell expansion. All patients had severe acquired aplastic anemia. Each patient gave a blood sample that was collected before any therapy had been received. The entry originates in a study of CD8+CD57+ T cells in acquired aplastic anemia. The wider study: Yields of DNA that came from sorted CD4+ and CD8+ cells averaged about 3.3 ug.

This chain uses TRBV20-1 with TRBJ1-4, with a weak D call TRBD1 (5 bases). Source material: sorted CD4+, CD8+, or CD8+CD57+ T cells (not recorded which) from PBMCs. The receptor comes from a human donor with aplastic anemia. The CDR3 sequence is CSASGPGANEKLFF. The CDR3 DNA reads as TGCAGTGCGAGTGGGCCGGGGGCTAATGAAAAACTGTTTTTT.